One T cell receptor (beta chain) is described in this entry. The data were taken from a study of memory CD4+ T cells and cytomegalovirus serostatus. Study background: Healthy Belgian adult donors included fewer than 10 CMV-positive and 24 CMV-negative people.

The CDR3 contains 13 residues. The sort gate was single viable CD3+CD4+CD8-CD45RO+ cells for memory CD4+ T cells. The method was immunoSEQ multiplex PCR; TCRdb's version includes in-frame clones alone and lacks a portion of them. The table records 56,000 or so clones, roughly 75% of them present only once. V is TRBV21-1 and J is TRBJ1-1. TRBV21-1 is recorded as a pseudogene. Source material: memory CD4+ T cells from blood. The sequence derives from an adult in good health and CMV-seronegative. Some clones in this sample may be carry-over from other donors' samples. CDR3: CASRGGLNTEAFF. The CDR3 DNA reads as TGTGCCAGCAGAGGAGGGTTGAACACTGAAGCTTTCTTT.